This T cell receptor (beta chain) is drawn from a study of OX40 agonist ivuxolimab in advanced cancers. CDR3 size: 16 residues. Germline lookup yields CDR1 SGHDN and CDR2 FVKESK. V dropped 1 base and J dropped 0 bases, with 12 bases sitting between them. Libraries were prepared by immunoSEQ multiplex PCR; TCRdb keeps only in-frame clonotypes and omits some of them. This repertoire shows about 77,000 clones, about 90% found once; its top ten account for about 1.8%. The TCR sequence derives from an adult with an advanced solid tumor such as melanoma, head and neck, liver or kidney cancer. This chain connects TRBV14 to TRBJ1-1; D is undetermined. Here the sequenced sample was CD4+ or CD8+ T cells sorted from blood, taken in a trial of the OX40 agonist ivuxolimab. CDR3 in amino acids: CASSQGSLWMNTEAFF. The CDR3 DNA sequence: TGTGCCAGCAGCCAAGGTAGTCTGTGGATGAACACTGAAGCTTTCTTT.